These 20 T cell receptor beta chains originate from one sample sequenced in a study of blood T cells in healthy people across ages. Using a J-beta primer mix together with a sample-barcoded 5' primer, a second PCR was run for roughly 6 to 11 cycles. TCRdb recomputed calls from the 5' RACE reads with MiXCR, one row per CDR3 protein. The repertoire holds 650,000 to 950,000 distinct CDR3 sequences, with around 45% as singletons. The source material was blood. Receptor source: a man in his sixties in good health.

The CDR3 loop is CASSLLGGRNTEAFF. The CDR3 DNA sequence: TGCGCCAGCAGCTTGTTGGGAGGTCGGAACACTGAAGCTTTCTTT. The rearrangement joins TRBV5-1 to TRBJ1-1; D is uncertain. The length of the CDR3 is 15 residues. V was pared by 1 base and J by 1 base, with 11 bases between. The germline V gene has CDR1 SGHRS and CDR2 YFSETQ.

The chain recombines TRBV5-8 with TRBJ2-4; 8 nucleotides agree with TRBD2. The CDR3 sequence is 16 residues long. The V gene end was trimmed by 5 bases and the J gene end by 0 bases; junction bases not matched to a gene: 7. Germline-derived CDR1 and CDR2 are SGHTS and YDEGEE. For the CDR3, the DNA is TGTGCCAGCAGTATCTGGAGCGGGGGAGCCAAAAACATTCAGTACTTC. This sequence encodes CASSIWSGGAKNIQYF.

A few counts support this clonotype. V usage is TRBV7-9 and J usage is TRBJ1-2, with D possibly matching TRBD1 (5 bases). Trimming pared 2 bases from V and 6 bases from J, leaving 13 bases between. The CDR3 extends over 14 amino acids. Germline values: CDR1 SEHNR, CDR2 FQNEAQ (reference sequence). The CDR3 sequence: CASSLTQGVDGYTF. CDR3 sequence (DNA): TGTGCCAGCAGCTTAACCCAGGGAGTGGATGGCTACACCTTC.

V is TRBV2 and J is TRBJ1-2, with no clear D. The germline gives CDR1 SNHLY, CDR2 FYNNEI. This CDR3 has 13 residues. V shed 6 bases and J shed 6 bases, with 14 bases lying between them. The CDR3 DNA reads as TGTGCCAGCAGGTTCCAGGTTGGCAATGGCTACACCTTC. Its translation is CASRFQVGNGYTF.

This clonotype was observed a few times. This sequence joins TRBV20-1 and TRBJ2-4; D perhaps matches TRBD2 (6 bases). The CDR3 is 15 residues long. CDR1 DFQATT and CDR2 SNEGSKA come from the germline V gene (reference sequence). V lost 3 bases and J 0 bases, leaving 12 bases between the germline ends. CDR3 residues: CSARESGLAKNIQYF. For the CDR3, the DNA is TGCAGTGCTAGGGAAAGCGGGCTAGCCAAAAACATTCAGTACTTC.

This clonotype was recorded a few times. CDR3 region: CASSEIEVGPLHF. The CDR3 DNA is TGTGCCAGCAGTGAAATAGAAGTAGGGCCCCTCCACTTT. The rearrangement uses TRBV6-1 and TRBJ1-6; D not certain. CDR3 length equals 13 residues. V was trimmed by 2 bases and J by 13 bases, leaving 12 bases between them. The germline V gene has CDR1 MNHNS and CDR2 SASEGT.

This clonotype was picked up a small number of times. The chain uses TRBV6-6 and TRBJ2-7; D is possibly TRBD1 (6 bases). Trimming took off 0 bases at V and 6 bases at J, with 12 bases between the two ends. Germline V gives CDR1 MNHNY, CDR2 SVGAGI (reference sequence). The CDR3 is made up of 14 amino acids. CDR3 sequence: CASSYSYRESEQYF. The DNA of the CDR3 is TGTGCCAGCAGTTACTCGTACAGGGAAAGCGAGCAGTACTTC.

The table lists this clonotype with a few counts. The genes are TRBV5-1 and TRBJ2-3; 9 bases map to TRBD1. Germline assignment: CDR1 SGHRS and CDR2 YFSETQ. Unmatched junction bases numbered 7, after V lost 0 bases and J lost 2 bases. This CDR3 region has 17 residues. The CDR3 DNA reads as TGCGCCAGCAGCTTGGGATCCCGGGACAGGGTCACAGATACGCAGTATTTT. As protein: CASSLGSRDRVTDTQYF.

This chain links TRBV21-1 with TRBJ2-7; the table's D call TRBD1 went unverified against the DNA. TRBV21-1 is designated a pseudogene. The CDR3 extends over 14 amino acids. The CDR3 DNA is TGTGCCAGCACCCCCCTGGCAGCAGGGGCCGAGCAGTACTTC. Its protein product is CASTPLAAGAEQYF.

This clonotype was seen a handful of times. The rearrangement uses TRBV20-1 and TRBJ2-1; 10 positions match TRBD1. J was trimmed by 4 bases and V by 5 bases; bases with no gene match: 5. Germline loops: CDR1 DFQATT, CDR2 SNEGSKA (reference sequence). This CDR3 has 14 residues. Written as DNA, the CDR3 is TGCAGTGCTTTTCCGGGACAGGGGTACAATGAGCAGTTCTTC. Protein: CSAFPGQGYNEQFF.

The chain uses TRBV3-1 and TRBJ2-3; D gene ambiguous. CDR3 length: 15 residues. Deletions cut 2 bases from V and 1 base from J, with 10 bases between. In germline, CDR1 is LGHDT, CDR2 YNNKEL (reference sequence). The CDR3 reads CASSQKWAGTDTQYF. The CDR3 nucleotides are TGTGCCAGCAGCCAAAAGTGGGCCGGCACAGATACGCAGTATTTT.

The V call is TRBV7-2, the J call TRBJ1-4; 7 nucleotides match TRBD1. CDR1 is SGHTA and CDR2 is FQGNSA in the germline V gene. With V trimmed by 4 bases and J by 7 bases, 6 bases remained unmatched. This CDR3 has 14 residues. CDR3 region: CASSSTGVGEKLFF. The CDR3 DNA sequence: TGTGCCAGCAGCTCCACAGGGGTTGGTGAAAAACTGTTTTTT.

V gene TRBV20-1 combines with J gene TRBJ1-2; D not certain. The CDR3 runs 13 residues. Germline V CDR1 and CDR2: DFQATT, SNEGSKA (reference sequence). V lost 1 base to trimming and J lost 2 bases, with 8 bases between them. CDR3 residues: CSARGGENYGYTF. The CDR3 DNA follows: TGCAGTGCTAGAGGCGGGGAGAACTATGGCTACACCTTC.

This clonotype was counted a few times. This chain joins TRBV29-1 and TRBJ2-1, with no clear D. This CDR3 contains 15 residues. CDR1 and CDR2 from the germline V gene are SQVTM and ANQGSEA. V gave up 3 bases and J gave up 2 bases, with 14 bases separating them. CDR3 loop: CSVDGVGNTYNEQFF. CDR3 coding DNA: TGCAGCGTTGATGGGGTAGGGAACACCTACAATGAGCAGTTCTTC.

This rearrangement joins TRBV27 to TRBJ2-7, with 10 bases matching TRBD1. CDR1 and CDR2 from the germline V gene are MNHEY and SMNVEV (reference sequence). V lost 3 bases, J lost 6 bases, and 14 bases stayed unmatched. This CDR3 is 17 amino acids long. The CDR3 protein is CASSLVVWGQGHGEQYF. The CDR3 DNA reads TGTGCCAGCAGTTTGGTGGTGTGGGGACAGGGGCATGGCGAGCAGTACTTC.

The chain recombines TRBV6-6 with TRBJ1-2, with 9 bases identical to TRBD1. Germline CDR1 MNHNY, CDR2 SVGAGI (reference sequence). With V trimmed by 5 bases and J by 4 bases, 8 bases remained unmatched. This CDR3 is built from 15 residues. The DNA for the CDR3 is TGTGCCAGCAGTAACGGACAGGGGAATAGCTATGGCTACACCTTC. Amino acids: CASSNGQGNSYGYTF.

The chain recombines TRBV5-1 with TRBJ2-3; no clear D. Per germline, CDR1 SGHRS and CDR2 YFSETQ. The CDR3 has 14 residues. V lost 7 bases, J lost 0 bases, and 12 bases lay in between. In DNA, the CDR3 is TGCGCCAGCTGTGGCGGTGCTAGCACAGATACGCAGTATTTT. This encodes CASCGGASTDTQYF. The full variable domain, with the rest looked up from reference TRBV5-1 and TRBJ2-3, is KAGVTQTPRYLIKTRGQQVTLSCSPISGHRSVSWYQQTPGQGLQFLFEYFSETQRNKGNFPGRFSGRQFSNSRSEMNVSTLELGDSALYLCASCGGASTDTQYFGPGTRLTVL.

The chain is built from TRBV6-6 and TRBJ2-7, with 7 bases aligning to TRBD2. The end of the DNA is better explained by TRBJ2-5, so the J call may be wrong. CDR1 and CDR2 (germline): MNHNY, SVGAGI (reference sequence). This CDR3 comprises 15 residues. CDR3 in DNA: TGTGCCAGCAGTTACTCGCAGCGGGGAGAGGAGACCCAGTACTTC. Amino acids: CASSYSQRGEETQYF.

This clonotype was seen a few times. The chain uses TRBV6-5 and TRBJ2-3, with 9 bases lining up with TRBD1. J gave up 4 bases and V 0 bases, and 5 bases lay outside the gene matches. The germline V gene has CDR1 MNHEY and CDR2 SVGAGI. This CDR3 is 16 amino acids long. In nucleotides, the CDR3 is TGTGCCAGCAGTTACTCGTATACAGGGGGCCCAGATACGCAGTATTTT. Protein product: CASSYSYTGGPDTQYF.

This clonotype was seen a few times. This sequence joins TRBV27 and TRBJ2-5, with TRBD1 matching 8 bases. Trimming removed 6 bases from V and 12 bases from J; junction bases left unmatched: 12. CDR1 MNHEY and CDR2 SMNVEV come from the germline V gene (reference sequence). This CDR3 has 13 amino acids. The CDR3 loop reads CASSRDRPTFEYF. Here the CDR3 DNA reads TGTGCCAGCAGCAGGGACAGGCCCACGTTTGAGTACTTC.